The entry below describes one TCR beta chain. Its antigen is not identified. The data stem from a study of T cell repertoires in cytomegalovirus infection. General study findings and limits: Cumulative frequency of public TCR beta families picked out carriers of CMV plus the relevant HLA. In two of eight donors, the top clonotype was HLA-C-restricted CMV-specific.

MiXCR, run by TCRdb on the reads, gives a single entry per CDR3 protein. The sample contains about 530,000 distinct CDR3 sequences, approximately 26% of which appear only once. This CDR3 has 14 amino acids. In germline, CDR1 is SGHNT, CDR2 YYREEE (reference sequence). V shed 7 bases, J shed 8 bases, and the junction held 12 bases outside the gene matches. The sequenced sample consisted of PBMCs. The TCR was taken from a human donor in good health (CMV status not recorded). Some clones in this sample may be carry-over from other donors' samples. The gene calls are TRBV5-4 and TRBJ2-1, with TRBD2 matching 7 bases. DNA for the CDR3: TGTGCCAGCTACATCGGCGGGAGTCCAGATGAGCAGTTCTTC. The encoded protein is CASYIGGSPDEQFF.